This entry concerns a single T cell receptor beta chain. Germline CDR1 and CDR2: SGHAT and FQNNGV. The CDR3 extends over 12 amino acids. Deletions cut 5 bases from V and 5 bases from J, with 10 bases between. The data belong to a study of blood T cell repertoires in COVID-19. Study-level information: The origin of the acute and convalescent COVID-19 samples was the United States, Italy and Spain. T cells, B-cell-depleted T cells, or PBMCs provided the cDNA or gDNA that served as material.

Study processing details: Scientists estimated how many nucleated cells there were by amplifying reference gene primers. This table comes from immunoSEQ multiplex PCR, and its TCRdb copy is limited to in-frame clones, with some not included. V, J and clone size are those of that table, while D and trimming were read from the DNA. Among approximately 68,000 clones listed, over 75% were seen once. The receptor was derived from a man aged 50-59 years with active COVID-19. The rearrangement uses TRBV11-2 and TRBJ2-7; D perhaps matches TRBD2 (6 bases). The sample consisted of peripheral blood. The CDR3 here is CASSGRGDEQYF. The CDR3 DNA sequence: TGTGCCAGCAGCGGGCGGGGAGACGAGCAGTACTTC. Drawing the rest from reference TRBV11-2 and TRBJ2-7, the complete variable domain is EAGVAQSPRYKIIEKRQSVAFWCNPISGHATLYWYQQILGQGPKLLIQFQNNGVVDDSQLPKDRFSAERLKGVDSTLKIQPAKLEDSAVYLCASSGRGDEQYFGPGTRLTVT.